This TCR beta chain was recovered during a study of blood T cell repertoires in COVID-19. Clones were sequenced by immunoSEQ multiplex PCR, and TCRdb holds only the in-frame ones, with some missing. The repertoire holds about 190,000 clones, with about 82% as singletons. Germline V lookup: CDR1 SGHRS, CDR2 YFSETQ. This CDR3 comprises 15 residues. V was pared by 0 bases and J by 0 bases, with 10 bases between. This TCR came from a man between 40 and 49 years old with acute COVID-19. The rearrangement joins TRBV5-1 to TRBJ2-7, with D possibly TRBD2 on 5 matching bases. The sequencing sample was made of PBMCs or T cells enriched from blood (not recorded which). For the CDR3, the DNA is TGCGCCAGCAGCTTGGGAGGGTCTAGCTCCTACGAGCAGTACTTC. This sequence encodes CASSLGGSSSYEQYF.